One and the same sample provided the 26 T cell receptor beta chains below, sequenced in a study of blood T cell repertoires in COVID-19. Data came from immunoSEQ multiplex PCR; TCRdb stores just in-frame clones and leaves some out. The table lists over 300,000 clones, roughly 90% of them singletons. The specimen sequenced was peripheral blood. Receptors originate from a man aged 18 to 30 with active or convalescent COVID-19.

The rearrangement uses TRBV7-2 and TRBJ2-3, with 8 positions matching TRBD2. Germline V gives CDR1 SGHTA, CDR2 FQGNSA. The CDR3 totals 17 residues. V trimming: 4 bases; J trimming: 6 bases; junction bases outside the gene matches: 15. As DNA, the CDR3 is TGTGCCAGCAGCTCAAATCTAGCGGGCCTTAGTAGGGATACGCAGTATTTT. This encodes CASSSNLAGLSRDTQYF.

The CDR3 nucleotides read TGCGCCAGCAGCCAGGACAGGCAGACCTCTGGAAACACCATATATTTT. This translates into CASSQDRQTSGNTIYF. The chain links TRBV4-3 to TRBJ1-3, with 7 bases matching TRBD1. Unmatched junction bases numbered 5, after V lost 3 bases and J lost 0 bases. Germline assignment: CDR1 LGHNA and CDR2 YSLEER. CDR3 length: 16 amino acids.

This clone has just one count. This chain joins TRBV13 and TRBJ2-7, with a possible D match to TRBD2 (6 bases). The CDR3 runs to 15 residues. Trimming removed 4 bases from V and 0 bases from J, with 13 bases in between. Germline V gene data show CDR1 as PRHDT and CDR2 as FYEKMQ (reference sequence). The DNA for the CDR3 is TGTGCCAGCAGCTCCGTCGCGGGGTCCTCCTACGAGCAGTACTTC. This encodes CASSSVAGSSYEQYF.

This clone is a singleton in its sample. The genes are TRBV9 and TRBJ1-5, with 9 bases aligning to TRBD1. This CDR3 is 15 amino acids long. The V segment lost 4 bases and the J segment 1 base; nucleotides outside the gene matches: 3. The germline gives CDR1 SGDLS, CDR2 YYNGEE. DNA for the CDR3: TGTGCCAGCAGCCTCGGGACAGGGAGCAATCAGCCCCAGCATTTT. Protein: CASSLGTGSNQPQHF.

A remark on this clone: This sample includes further DNA sequences coding for the same CDR3. J is TRBJ1-5 and V is TRBV6-5; D is unclear. CDR1 and CDR2 from the germline V gene are MNHEY and SVGAGI. Trimming took off 8 bases at V and 4 bases at J, with 12 bases between the two ends. CDR3 length equals 13 residues. The CDR3 sequence: CASGRGGNQPQHF. The CDR3 DNA is TGTGCCAGCGGGCGGGGAGGAAATCAGCCCCAGCATTTT.

This chain connects TRBV7-9 to TRBJ2-1; a weak D match, TRBD1 (6 bases). Germline values: CDR1 SEHNR, CDR2 FQNEAQ (reference sequence). The CDR3 contains 15 residues. V gave up 6 bases and J gave up 5 bases, with 17 bases separating them. CDR3 amino acids: CASSSGWGRNNEQFF. Here the CDR3 DNA reads TGTGCCAGCAGTTCAGGGTGGGGGCGAAACAATGAGCAGTTCTTC.

This chain uses TRBV7-9 with TRBJ1-4; D might be TRBD1 (6 bases). This CDR3 spans 14 amino acids. In germline, CDR1 is SEHNR, CDR2 FQNEAQ (reference sequence). Trimming pared 3 bases from V and 6 bases from J, leaving 11 bases between. This CDR3 is CASSFTGLDEKLFF. CDR3 bases: TGTGCCAGCAGCTTTACAGGGTTGGATGAAAAACTGTTTTTT. The variable domain in full, with the rest retrieved from reference TRBV7-9 and TRBJ1-4, is DTGVSQNPRHKITKRGQNVTFRCDPISEHNRLYWYRQTLGQGPEFLTYFQNEAQLEKSRLLSDRFSAERPKGSFSTLEIQRTEQGDSAMYLCASSFTGLDEKLFFGSGTQLSVL.

The chain recombines TRBV5-4 with TRBJ1-1, with D perhaps matching TRBD1 (6 bases). V lost 4 bases to trimming and J lost 1 base, with 14 bases between them. The CDR3 is 15 residues long. CDR1 and CDR2 from the germline V gene are SGHNT and YYREEE (reference sequence). The CDR3 bases are TGTGCCAGCAGCGGACGACAGGAATGGAACACTGAAGCTTTCTTT. Its translation is CASSGRQEWNTEAFF.

The chain couples TRBV7-9 to TRBJ2-2, with 7 bases lining up with TRBD1. This CDR3 has 15 residues. Germline-derived CDR1 and CDR2 are SEHNR and FQNEAQ (reference sequence). The trim removed 2 bases at V and 3 bases at J, leaving 3 bases unmatched. Here the CDR3 DNA reads TGTGCCAGCAGCTTATACAGGGGCGACACCGGGGAGCTGTTTTTT. Its protein is CASSLYRGDTGELFF.

This chain joins TRBV4-2 and TRBJ1-3; weak D call: TRBD1 (6 bases). This CDR3 is 16 amino acids long. Germline loops: CDR1 LGHNA, CDR2 YNFKEQ. The ends were cut back, 1 base at V and 0 bases at J, with 10 bases in the middle. In DNA, the CDR3 is TGTGCCAGCAGCCAAGCCCCGGACAGCTCTGGAAACACCATATATTTT. Protein: CASSQAPDSSGNTIYF.

This clone was seen only once. The V call is TRBV5-6, the J call TRBJ1-5, with D possibly being TRBD1 (6 bases). Germline loops: CDR1 SGHDT, CDR2 YYEEEE. The CDR3 runs to 18 residues. Deletions cut 4 bases from V and 1 base from J, with 21 bases between. In DNA form, the CDR3 reads TGTGCCAGCAGCAGAAGGACATCAGGGGTTGGGAGCAATCAGCCCCAGCATTTT. Residues: CASSRRTSGVGSNQPQHF.

This sequence joins TRBV7-3 and TRBJ2-2; D ambiguous. The V end lost 5 bases, the J end lost 4 bases, and 11 bases lay between the germline ends. CDR3 length: 14 amino acids. Germline V gene sequence: CDR1 SGHTA, CDR2 FQGTGA. The CDR3 bases are TGTGCCAGCAGCCCCTTGCGAGCCACCGGGGAGCTGTTTTTT. Translated: CASSPLRATGELFF.

The sample holds one count of this clone. The chain uses TRBV4-2 and TRBJ1-2; perhaps TRBD1 as D (6 bases). This CDR3 has 15 residues. V lost 0 bases to trimming and J lost 7 bases, with 15 bases between them. The germline V gene has CDR1 LGHNA and CDR2 YNFKEQ. The CDR3 spells CASSQDGAGAGGYTF. CDR3 nucleotides: TGTGCCAGCAGCCAAGATGGGGCAGGGGCCGGTGGCTACACCTTC.

The chain recombines TRBV6-2 or TRBV6-3 with TRBJ2-4; 9 bases are shared with TRBD2. The CDR3 has 16 amino acids. V shed 2 bases, J shed 0 bases, and the junction held 2 bases outside the gene matches. Germline loops: CDR1 MNHEY, CDR2 SVGEGT. The CDR3 bases are TGTGCCAGCAGTTACACGACTAGCGGAGCCAAAAACATTCAGTACTTC. This translates into CASSYTTSGAKNIQYF.

This chain links TRBV28 with TRBJ1-2, with 9 nucleotides matching TRBD1. Germline-derived CDR1 and CDR2 are MDHEN and SYDVKM. V dropped 4 bases and J dropped 4; count of bases not matched to a gene: 4. The CDR3 length is 14 residues. The CDR3 reads CASSYRGPVYGYTF. Written as DNA, the CDR3 is TGTGCCAGCAGTTACAGGGGGCCCGTCTATGGCTACACCTTC.

This sequence joins TRBV7-9 and TRBJ1-4, with a possible D match to TRBD1 (5 bases). V was trimmed by 4 bases and J by 6 bases, leaving 9 bases between them. The CDR3 extends over 13 amino acids. Germline values: CDR1 SEHNR, CDR2 FQNEAQ (reference sequence). The CDR3 coding sequence is TGTGCCAGCAGCTCGGGACTGGATGAAAAACTGTTTTTT. Translated, it gives CASSSGLDEKLFF.

CDR3 sequence (DNA): TGCGCCAGCAGCCAAGATCAAGGGGTGCGCGGCTACACCTTC. Translation gives CASSQDQGVRGYTF. The genes are TRBV4-3 and TRBJ1-2; the D gene is possibly TRBD1 (5 bases). The CDR3 loop spans 14 amino acids. The germline CDR1 and CDR2 sequences are LGHNA and YSLEER. Trimming removed 0 bases from V and 8 bases from J, with 13 bases in between.

This chain connects TRBV9 to TRBJ2-7, with 10 nucleotides matching TRBD2. This CDR3 contains 14 residues. Per germline, CDR1 SGDLS and CDR2 YYNGEE. Trimming took 3 bases from V and 3 from J; bases not matched to a gene: 3. The CDR3 nucleotides read TGTGCCAGCAGCGGTAGCGGGAGGCTCTACGAGCAGTACTTC. Protein: CASSGSGRLYEQYF.

V gene TRBV5-4 combines with J gene TRBJ1-1, with 7 positions matching TRBD1. The CDR3 consists of 16 residues. V was pared by 3 bases and J by 2 bases, with 10 bases of the junction left unmatched. Germline lookup yields CDR1 SGHNT and CDR2 YYREEE (reference sequence). The CDR3 nucleotides read TGTGCCAGCAGCTGGCCCGGGACAGAAAAAAACACTGAAGCTTTCTTT. Encoded protein: CASSWPGTEKNTEAFF.

The CDR3 nucleotides are TGTGCCAGCAGCGTAGCTAGCTCTGGAAACACCATATATTTT. Amino acid sequence: CASSVASSGNTIYF. V and J are TRBV9 and TRBJ1-3; no clear D. Germline-derived CDR1 and CDR2 are SGDLS and YYNGEE. The ends were cut back, 0 bases at V and 0 bases at J, with 4 bases in the middle. The CDR3 is made up of 14 amino acids.

The rearrangement joins TRBV6-1 to TRBJ2-7; the D is unclear. Germline CDR1 MNHNS, CDR2 SASEGT. With 1 base removed from V and 6 bases from J, the gap between germline ends came to 16 bases. This CDR3 is 15 amino acids long. In nucleotides, the CDR3 is TGTGCCAGCAGTGAAGAAGAGTCAGGTCAGAGCGAGCAGTACTTC. Translation: CASSEEESGQSEQYF.

This clone was observed a few times. This chain joins TRBV7-9 and TRBJ1-3; 7 bases line up with TRBD1. Looked up from germline, CDR1 is SEHNR and CDR2 is FQNEAQ (reference sequence). V lost 4 bases and J lost 0; bases outside the gene matches: 6. The CDR3 runs to 16 residues. The CDR3, as DNA: TGTGCCAGCAGCTCCGGGACAGTAGTCTCTGGAAACACCATATATTTT. It specifies CASSSGTVVSGNTIYF.

V usage is TRBV28 and J usage is TRBJ1-4; 7 positions match TRBD1. The CDR3 length is 14 residues. With V trimmed by 7 bases and J by 7 bases, 9 bases remained unmatched. Looked up from germline, CDR1 is MDHEN and CDR2 is SYDVKM. CDR3 in DNA: TGTGCCAGCACCCCTCCAGGGGGAAGTGAAAAACTGTTTTTT. Protein: CASTPPGGSEKLFF.

A note on this clone: One end of the junction does not line up with germline, which may come from a read error. The chain uses TRBV6-2 or TRBV6-3 and TRBJ2-6; 11 nucleotides match TRBD1. CDR3 length: 21 amino acids. Germline V gene lookup returns CDR1 MNHEY and CDR2 SVGEGT. CDR3 region: CASSYSLGQGVISSGANVLTF. DNA of the CDR3: TGTGCCAGCAGTTACTCCCTGGGACAGGGGGTAATTTCGTCTGGGGCCAACGTGCTGACTTTC.

The chain uses TRBV2 and TRBJ1-2, with 7 bases that match TRBD1. The CDR3 is made up of 14 amino acids. With V trimmed by 6 bases and J by 8 bases, 12 bases remained unmatched. Germline V CDR1 and CDR2: SNHLY, FYNNEI. The CDR3 loop reads CASRGGRELSGYTF. As DNA, the CDR3 is TGTGCCAGCAGAGGGGGCAGGGAGCTTAGCGGCTACACCTTC.

The chain has TRBV5-1 and TRBJ2-5, with 11 bases identical to TRBD2. CDR3 length equals 18 residues. V gave up 0 bases and J gave up 4 bases; unmatched junction bases: 11. Germline V gene sequence: CDR1 SGHRS, CDR2 YFSETQ. DNA for the CDR3: TGCGCCAGCAGCTTGGGGGGGACTAGCGGATTAGGCCGAGAGACCCAGTACTTC. Its protein product is CASSLGGTSGLGRETQYF.